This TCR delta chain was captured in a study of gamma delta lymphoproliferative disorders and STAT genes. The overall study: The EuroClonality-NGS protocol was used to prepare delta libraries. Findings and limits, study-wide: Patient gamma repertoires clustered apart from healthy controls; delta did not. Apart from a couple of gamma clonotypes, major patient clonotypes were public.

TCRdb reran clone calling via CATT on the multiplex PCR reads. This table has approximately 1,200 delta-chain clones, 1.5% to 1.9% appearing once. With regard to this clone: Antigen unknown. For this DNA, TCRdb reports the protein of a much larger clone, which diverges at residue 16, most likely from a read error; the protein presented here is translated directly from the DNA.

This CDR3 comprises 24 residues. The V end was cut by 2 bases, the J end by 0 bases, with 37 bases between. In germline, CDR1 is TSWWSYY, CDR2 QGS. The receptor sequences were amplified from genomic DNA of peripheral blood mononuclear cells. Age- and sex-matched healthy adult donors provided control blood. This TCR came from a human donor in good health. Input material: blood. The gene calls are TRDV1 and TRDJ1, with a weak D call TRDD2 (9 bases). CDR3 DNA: TGTGCTCTTGGGGAAGGGGGTTGCCTTCCTACCCTTATACTGGGGGTTACGTACACCGATAAACTCATCTTT. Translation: CALGEGGCLPTLILGVTYTDKLIF.